The next 22 T cell receptor beta chains were all read from a single sample in a study of shared clonotypes between healthy human individuals. The protocol was immunoSEQ multiplex PCR, while the TCRdb copy is restricted to in-frame clones and leaves out a portion. The sample yields a few million clones, around 93% seen once. In the naive CD8 group, cells lacked CD45RO and were positively selected for CCR7, so terminally differentiated effector memory CD45RA+ cells were left out. Material for sequencing was naive CD8+ T cells from PBMCs. The origin of the receptors is a young man in good health. Some clones in this sample may be carry-over from other donors' samples.

The chain carries TRBV7-2 and TRBJ1-1; 7 bases agree with TRBD1. This CDR3 spans 15 amino acids. CDR1 SGHTA and CDR2 FQGNSA come from the germline V gene. J gave up 5 bases and V 3 bases, and 9 bases lay outside the gene matches. The CDR3 bases are TGTGCCAGCAGCTTGGACAGGACCCCGGGGACTGAAGCTTTCTTT. Translating it yields CASSLDRTPGTEAFF.

This chain's CDR3 is CAIDRVITDTQYF. In DNA form, the CDR3 reads TGTGCCATCGACAGGGTTATTACAGATACGCAGTATTTT. This rearrangement joins TRBV6-1 to TRBJ2-3; the match to TRBD1 covers 7 bases. This CDR3 comprises 13 residues. Germline V gene sequence: CDR1 MNHNS, CDR2 SASEGT. V dropped 10 bases and J dropped 3; count of bases not matched to a gene: 7.

The count of this clone is one. The chain links TRBV15 to TRBJ1-2; D gene unclear. V was cut by 8 bases and J by 3 bases, with 13 bases left in between. Germline CDR1 is LNHNV and CDR2 is YYDKDF (reference sequence). The CDR3 contains 13 residues. The CDR3 DNA sequence: TGTGCCACCCGAAAATCCGGGGACTATGGCTACACCTTC. It codes for CATRKSGDYGYTF.

The J gene is TRBJ1-2, the V gene TRBV5-1, with 9 bases identical to TRBD1. This CDR3 is 15 amino acids long. The V and J ends lost 2 bases and 5 bases, in that order; junction bases with no gene match: 7. The germline CDR1 and CDR2 sequences are SGHRS and YFSETQ. The CDR3 DNA sequence: TGCGCCAGCAGCTTTAACAGGGGGCAAGGATATGGCTACACCTTC. Protein sequence: CASSFNRGQGYGYTF.

The rearrangement links TRBV11-1 to TRBJ2-7; 7 bases match TRBD1. V was pared by 2 bases and J by 3 bases, with 13 bases of the junction left unmatched. Germline CDR1 reads SGHAT; CDR2 reads FQDESV (reference sequence). The CDR3 contains 17 residues. Here the CDR3 DNA reads TGTGCCAGCAGCTTACGATCGGACAGGAATTTTATCTACGAGCAGTACTTC. Its translation is CASSLRSDRNFIYEQYF.

This clone was counted a few times. The gene calls are TRBV4-1 and TRBJ1-5, with D possibly TRBD1 on 5 matching bases. The V gene's germline CDR1 is MGHRA and CDR2 YSYEKL. V lost 0 bases to trimming and J lost 4 bases, with 13 bases between them. This CDR3 is 16 amino acids long. The CDR3 sequence: CASSQDGGEGNQPQHF. CDR3 DNA sequence: TGCGCCAGCAGCCAAGACGGAGGGGAAGGGAATCAGCCCCAGCATTTT.

This chain's CDR3 is CATSPSGGDEKLFF. The CDR3 nucleotides read TGTGCCACCAGCCCTAGTGGGGGGGACGAAAAACTGTTTTTT. J is TRBJ1-4 and V is TRBV15; TRBD1 is a possible D gene (5 bases). The CDR3 is 14 amino acids. Trimming left V 5 bases short and J 8 bases short, with 15 bases between. The germline CDR1 and CDR2 sequences are LNHNV and YYDKDF (reference sequence).

The chain couples TRBV10-3 to TRBJ2-7, with a tentative D call TRBD2 (6 bases). The V gene lost 0 bases and the J gene lost 3 bases, with 9 bases spanning the gap. The germline V gene encodes CDR1 ENHRY and CDR2 SYGVKD. The CDR3 runs 14 residues. The CDR3 spells CAISESRGIYEQYF. The CDR3 DNA follows: TGTGCCATCAGTGAGTCCCGGGGGATCTACGAGCAGTACTTC.

This sequence joins TRBV29-1 and TRBJ1-3; D is unclear. Trimming took off 2 bases at V and 0 bases at J, with 14 bases between the two ends. This CDR3 has 16 amino acids. Germline V lookup: CDR1 SQVTM, CDR2 ANQGSEA. The CDR3 region has the DNA TGCAGCGTTGAAATTCCGGATTATGTCTCTGGAAACACCATATATTTT. Encoded protein: CSVEIPDYVSGNTIYF.

The chain links TRBV29-1 to TRBJ2-1; TRBD2 aligns across 14 bases. The V gene's germline CDR1 is SQVTM and CDR2 ANQGSEA. The CDR3 length is 13 residues. Trimming took 7 bases from V and 9 from J; bases not matched to a gene: 5. CDR3 amino acids: CSAGLAGVAEQFF. CDR3 nucleotides: TGCAGCGCGGGACTAGCGGGAGTAGCTGAGCAGTTCTTC.

V and J are TRBV19 and TRBJ1-2; 7 nucleotides agree with TRBD1. Germline loops: CDR1 LNHDA, CDR2 SQIVND (reference sequence). The CDR3 covers 13 residues. The V and J ends lost 1 base and 8 bases, in that order; junction bases with no gene match: 4. CDR3 coding DNA: TGTGCCAGTAGTATAGCCAGGGGGGAAGGCTACACCTTC. This codes for CASSIARGEGYTF.

V and J are TRBV27 and TRBJ1-1; D perhaps matches TRBD1 (5 bases). Germline assignment: CDR1 MNHEY and CDR2 SMNVEV (reference sequence). The CDR3 consists of 17 residues. V lost 5 bases and J 5 bases, leaving 24 bases between the germline ends. CDR3 sequence (DNA): TGTGCCAGCAGTCGACGCCGGGACTTATCTCGCGGGACTGAAGCTTTCTTT. Translating it yields CASSRRRDLSRGTEAFF.

The rearrangement joins TRBV28 to TRBJ1-1; D unresolved. The CDR3 loop spans 14 amino acids. The V gene's germline CDR1 is MDHEN and CDR2 SYDVKM. The V end was cut by 1 base, the J end by 4 bases, with 10 bases between. The CDR3 here is CASSLFGDVTEAFF. DNA for the CDR3: TGTGCCAGCAGTTTATTCGGGGATGTCACTGAAGCTTTCTTT.

J is TRBJ2-7 and V is TRBV28; D may be TRBD2 (6 bases). V lost 4 bases and J lost 5, with 9 bases in between. The CDR3 runs to 12 residues. Germline assignment: CDR1 MDHEN and CDR2 SYDVKM. The CDR3 DNA is TGTGCCAGCAGTTACCGGGGGAACGAGCAGTACTTC. Its protein is CASSYRGNEQYF.

The rearrangement joins TRBV6-1 to TRBJ1-1; the D gene is possibly TRBD1 (5 bases). V dropped 4 bases and J dropped 3 bases, with 12 bases sitting between them. The CDR3 totals 14 residues. Germline V CDR1 and CDR2: MNHNS, SASEGT. As DNA, the CDR3 is TGTGCCAGCAGTGGATGGCCGGGGCACACTGAAGCTTTCTTT. Translated, it gives CASSGWPGHTEAFF.

This chain connects TRBV28 to TRBJ2-7; 12 bases are shared with TRBD2. CDR1 is MDHEN and CDR2 is SYDVKM in the germline V gene. There are 17 residues in the CDR3. V gave up 2 bases and J gave up 0 bases; unmatched junction bases: 5. The CDR3 sequence: CASSLSLAGGSSYEQYF. CDR3 coding DNA: TGTGCCAGCAGTTTAAGTCTAGCGGGAGGGTCCTCCTACGAGCAGTACTTC.

This rearrangement joins TRBV11-2 to TRBJ1-4; D uncertain. The CDR3 runs to 18 residues. Trimming took 1 base from V and 0 from J, leaving 15 bases between them. Germline V gene sequence: CDR1 SGHAT, CDR2 FQNNGV. CDR3 region: CASSLVGGRLPTNEKLFF. DNA of the CDR3: TGTGCCAGCAGCTTAGTGGGTGGTAGGCTACCAACTAATGAAAAACTGTTTTTT. The full variable domain, rest sourced from reference TRBV11-2 and TRBJ1-4, is EAGVAQSPRYKIIEKRQSVAFWCNPISGHATLYWYQQILGQGPKLLIQFQNNGVVDDSQLPKDRFSAERLKGVDSTLKIQPAKLEDSAVYLCASSLVGGRLPTNEKLFFGSGTQLSVL.

This chain joins TRBV4-3 and TRBJ2-1; D is uncertain. The V gene's germline CDR1 is LGHNA and CDR2 YSLEER. Deletions cut 2 bases from V and 6 bases from J, with 14 bases between. The CDR3 spans 15 residues. This CDR3 is CASSQLRAAVNEQFF. The CDR3 DNA follows: TGCGCCAGCAGCCAACTACGGGCTGCAGTCAATGAGCAGTTCTTC.

J is TRBJ2-2 and V is TRBV6-6; D is possibly TRBD1 (5 bases). V was cut by 5 bases and J by 5 bases, with 12 bases left in between. The CDR3 loop spans 14 amino acids. Germline V gene data show CDR1 as MNHNY and CDR2 as SVGAGI (reference sequence). As DNA, the CDR3 is TGTGCCAGCAGTCCTCCCCCAGGGACCGGGGAGCTGTTTTTT. Amino acids: CASSPPPGTGELFF.

This rearrangement joins TRBV7-3 to TRBJ2-1; 7 bases are a match to TRBD2. V shed 3 bases and J 4 bases; nucleotides not matched to a gene: 6. Germline CDR1 SGHTA, CDR2 FQGTGA. The CDR3 loop spans 15 amino acids. The CDR3 reads CASSFEPGGYNEQFF. The CDR3, as DNA: TGTGCCAGCAGCTTCGAACCGGGGGGATACAATGAGCAGTTCTTC.

This chain links TRBV6-5 with TRBJ2-1; D ambiguous. Trimming shortened V by 0 bases and J by 11 bases, and 11 bases separated the two germline ends. Germline loops: CDR1 MNHEY, CDR2 SVGAGI. This CDR3 contains 13 residues. The CDR3 DNA reads as TGTGCCAGCAGTTACTCGATGGGCTCTCAGCAGTTCTTC. Protein: CASSYSMGSQQFF.

The rearrangement joins TRBV15 to TRBJ1-1, with D tentatively TRBD1 (6 bases). The CDR3 spans 15 residues. Trimming stripped 5 bases from V and 6 bases from J, with 19 bases between. Germline-derived CDR1 and CDR2 are LNHNV and YYDKDF (reference sequence). The CDR3 DNA reads as TGTGCCACCAGCTCCTCCCGGTCCCCAGGGGCTGAAGCTTTCTTT. This encodes CATSSSRSPGAEAFF.